The TCR beta chain under discussion was sequenced for a study of blood T cell repertoires in COVID-19. Profiling relied on immunoSEQ multiplex PCR, and the TCRdb table lists in-frame clones only, not all of them. The sample carries about 260,000 clones, about 90% recorded once. The CDR3 is 15 residues long. J gave up 0 bases and V 3 bases, and 2 bases lay outside the gene matches. Germline-derived CDR1 and CDR2 are SGHTA and FQGNSA. Sequences were obtained from peripheral blood. This chain connects TRBV7-2 to TRBJ2-1; 7 bases map to TRBD2. The source is a woman aged 40-49 years who had recovered from COVID-19. CDR3 DNA: TGTGCCAGCAGCTTTGGGGGGGGCTCCTACAATGAGCAGTTCTTC. Amino acid sequence: CASSFGGGSYNEQFF. Variable domain in full (rest from reference TRBV7-2 and TRBJ2-1): GAGVSQSPSNKVTEKGKDVELRCDPISGHTALYWYRQSLGQGLEFLIYFQGNSAPDKSGLPSDRFSAERTGGSVSTLTIQRTQQEDSAVYLCASSFGGGSYNEQFFGPGTRLTVL.